This T cell receptor (beta chain) was profiled in a study of blood T cell repertoires in COVID-19. Study overall: Spain, Italy and the United States supplied samples that represented acute and convalescent COVID-19. T cells, B-cell-depleted T cells, or PBMCs supplied cDNA or gDNA.

The repertoire was sequenced with immunoSEQ multiplex PCR; TCRdb's copy has only in-frame clones and lacks some. The table has 210,000 or so clones, roughly 85% seen once. Seattle enrolled patients during active infection and tracked them longitudinally. Germline CDR1 and CDR2: KGHSH and LQKENI. Trimming cost V 0 bases and J 5 bases, with 14 bases left between them. The CDR3 sequence is 16 residues long. The sample was peripheral blood. The gene calls are TRBV18 and TRBJ2-1; weak D call: TRBD2 (7 bases). This receptor was identified in a man aged 50-60 years with COVID-19, enrolled during active disease. DNA of the CDR3: TGTGCCAGCTCACCACCGCTCGGGGGGCTCAACAATGAGCAGTTCTTC. This sequence encodes CASSPPLGGLNNEQFF.